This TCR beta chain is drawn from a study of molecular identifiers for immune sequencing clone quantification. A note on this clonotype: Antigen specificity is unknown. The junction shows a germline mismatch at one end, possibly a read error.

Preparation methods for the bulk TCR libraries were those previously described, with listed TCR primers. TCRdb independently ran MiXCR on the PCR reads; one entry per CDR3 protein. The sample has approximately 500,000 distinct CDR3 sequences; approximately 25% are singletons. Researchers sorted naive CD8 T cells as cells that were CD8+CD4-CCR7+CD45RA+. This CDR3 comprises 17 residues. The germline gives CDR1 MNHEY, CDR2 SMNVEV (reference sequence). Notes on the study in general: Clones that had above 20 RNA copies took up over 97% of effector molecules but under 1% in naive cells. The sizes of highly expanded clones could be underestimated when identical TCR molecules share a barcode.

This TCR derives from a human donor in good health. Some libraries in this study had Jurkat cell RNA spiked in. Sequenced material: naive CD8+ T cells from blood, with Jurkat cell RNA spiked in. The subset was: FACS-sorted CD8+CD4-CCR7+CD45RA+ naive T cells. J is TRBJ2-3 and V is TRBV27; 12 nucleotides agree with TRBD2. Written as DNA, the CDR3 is TGTTCCAGCAGTTTAGCGGGACTAGCGGGTCTCACAGATACGCAGTATTTT. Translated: CSSSLAGLAGLTDTQYF.